This TCR beta chain was profiled in a study of beta chain features in type 1 diabetes. In this sample, this clone turned up a few times. This CDR3 has 15 amino acids. Trimming took 5 bases from V and 0 from J, leaving 11 bases between them. CDR1 is SGHTA, CDR2 FQGNSA, per germline. The sequenced template was cDNA made from the entire isolated RNA. The protocol was immunoSEQ multiplex PCR, while the TCRdb copy is restricted to in-frame clones and leaves out a portion. The sample has under 950,000 clones, roughly a sixth seen once. The chain is built from TRBV7-2 and TRBJ2-4; D not resolved. The clonotype comes from a woman aged 18-35 years in good health. Sequenced sample: naive CD4+ T cells from blood. The CDR3 bases are TGTGCCAGCAGCCAAGATCCGTTAGCCAAAAACATTCAGTACTTC. Its protein is CASSQDPLAKNIQYF.